This T cell receptor beta chain was sequenced in a study of T cell responses to AZD1222 COVID-19 vaccine. Overall study results and limits: It was only after the peak T cell response that any repertoires were sampled.

The CDR3 sequence is 13 residues long. Looked up from germline, CDR1 is MDHEN and CDR2 is SYDVKM. V was clipped by 5 bases and J by 4 bases, with 8 bases between them. Clones were sequenced by immunoSEQ multiplex PCR, and TCRdb holds only the in-frame ones, with some missing. The table lists around 140,000 clones, roughly 90% of them singletons. Worth noting for this clone: Its matching antigen is unknown.

The source was peripheral blood, collected on day 0 of AZD1222 vaccination. The sequence came from an adult in good health. This chain links TRBV28 with TRBJ2-2; possible D gene TRBD1, 6 bases. The CDR3 protein is CASSPGATGELFF. CDR3 coding DNA: TGTGCCAGCAGTCCAGGGGCCACCGGGGAGCTGTTTTTT.